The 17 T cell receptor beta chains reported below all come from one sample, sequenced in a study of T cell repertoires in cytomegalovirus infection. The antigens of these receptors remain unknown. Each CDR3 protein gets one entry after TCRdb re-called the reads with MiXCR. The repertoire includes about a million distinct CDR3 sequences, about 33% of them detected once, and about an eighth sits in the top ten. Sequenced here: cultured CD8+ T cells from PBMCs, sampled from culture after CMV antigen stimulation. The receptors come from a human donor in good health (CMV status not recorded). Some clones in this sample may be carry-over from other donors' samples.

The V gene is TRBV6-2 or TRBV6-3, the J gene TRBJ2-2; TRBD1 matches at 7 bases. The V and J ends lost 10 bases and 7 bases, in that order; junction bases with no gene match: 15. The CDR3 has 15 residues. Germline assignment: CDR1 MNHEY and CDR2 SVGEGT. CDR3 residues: CANRPFDRVDGELFF. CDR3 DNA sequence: TGTGCCAACAGACCCTTCGACAGGGTTGACGGGGAGCTGTTTTTT.

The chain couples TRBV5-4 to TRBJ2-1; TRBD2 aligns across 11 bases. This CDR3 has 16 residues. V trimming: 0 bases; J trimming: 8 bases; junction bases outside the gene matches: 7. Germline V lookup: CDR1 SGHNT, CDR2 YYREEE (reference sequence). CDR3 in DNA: TGTGCCAGCAGCTTGGAGGTTAGCGGGGGGGCGGATGAGCAGTTCTTC. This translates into CASSLEVSGGADEQFF.

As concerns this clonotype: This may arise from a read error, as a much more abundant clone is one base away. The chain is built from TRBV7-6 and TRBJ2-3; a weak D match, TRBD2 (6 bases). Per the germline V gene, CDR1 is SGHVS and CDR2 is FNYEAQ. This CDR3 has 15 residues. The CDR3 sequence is CSSSLGTFRTDTQYF. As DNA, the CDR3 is TGTTCCAGCAGCTTAGGGACTTTTCGCACAGATACGCAGTATTTT.

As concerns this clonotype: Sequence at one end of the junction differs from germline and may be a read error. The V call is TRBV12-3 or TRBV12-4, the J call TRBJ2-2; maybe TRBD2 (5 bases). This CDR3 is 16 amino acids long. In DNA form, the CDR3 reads TGTGCCAGCAGTTTTGGAGGCAGTTCGAACACCAGGGAGCTGTTTTTT. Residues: CASSFGGSSNTRELFF.

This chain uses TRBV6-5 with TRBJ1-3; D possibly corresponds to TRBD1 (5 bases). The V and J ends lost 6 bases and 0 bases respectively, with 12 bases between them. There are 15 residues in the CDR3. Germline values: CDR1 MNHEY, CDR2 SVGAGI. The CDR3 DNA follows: TGTGCCAGCAGCCCGGGGGAGTTCTCTGGAAACACCATATATTTT. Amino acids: CASSPGEFSGNTIYF.

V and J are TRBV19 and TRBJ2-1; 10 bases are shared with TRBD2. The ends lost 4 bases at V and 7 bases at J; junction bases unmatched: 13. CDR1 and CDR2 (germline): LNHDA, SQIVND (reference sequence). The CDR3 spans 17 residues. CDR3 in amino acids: CASSRLAGGPPNNEQFF. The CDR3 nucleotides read TGTGCCAGTAGTAGGTTAGCGGGGGGCCCTCCTAATAATGAGCAGTTCTTC.

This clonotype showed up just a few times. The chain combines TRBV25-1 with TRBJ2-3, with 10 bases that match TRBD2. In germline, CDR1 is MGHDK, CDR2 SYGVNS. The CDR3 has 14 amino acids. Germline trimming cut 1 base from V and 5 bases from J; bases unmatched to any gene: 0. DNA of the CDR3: TGTGCCAGCAGTGAATCTAGCGGGGGAGATACGCAGTATTTT. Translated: CASSESSGGDTQYF. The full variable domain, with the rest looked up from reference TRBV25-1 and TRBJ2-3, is EADIYQTPRYLVIGTGKKITLECSQTMGHDKMYWYQQDPGMELHLIHYSYGVNSTEKGDLSSESTVSRIRTEHFPLTLESARPSHTSQYLCASSESSGGDTQYFGPGTRLTVL.

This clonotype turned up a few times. The CDR3 loop reads CASELASYNEQFF. The CDR3 nucleotides read TGTGCCAGCGAACTAGCCTCTTACAATGAGCAGTTCTTC. The rearrangement links TRBV11-1 to TRBJ2-1, with a possible D match to TRBD2 (6 bases). The germline V gene encodes CDR1 SGHAT and CDR2 FQDESV (reference sequence). CDR3 length equals 13 residues. V gave up 8 bases and J gave up 4 bases, with 12 bases separating them.

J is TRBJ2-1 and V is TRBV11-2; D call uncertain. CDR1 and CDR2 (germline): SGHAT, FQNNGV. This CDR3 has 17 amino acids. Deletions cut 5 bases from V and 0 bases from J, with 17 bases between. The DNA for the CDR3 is TGTGCCAGCAGCCCTCTCTGGACGACAAGCTCCTACAATGAGCAGTTCTTC. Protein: CASSPLWTTSSYNEQFF.

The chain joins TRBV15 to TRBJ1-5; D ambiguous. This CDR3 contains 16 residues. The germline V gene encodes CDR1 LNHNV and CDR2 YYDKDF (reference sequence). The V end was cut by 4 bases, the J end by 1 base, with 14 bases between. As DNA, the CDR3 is TGTGCCACCAGCAACCCGAGGGCAGAGAGCAATCAGCCCCAGCATTTT. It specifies CATSNPRAESNQPQHF.

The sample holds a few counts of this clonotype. CDR3 loop: CASSIIGSGAYEQYF. CDR3 DNA sequence: TGTGCCAGCAGTATCATCGGGTCCGGGGCCTACGAGCAGTACTTC. V usage is TRBV12-3 or TRBV12-4 and J usage is TRBJ2-7; D may be TRBD2 (5 bases). Trimming took 5 bases from V and 2 from J, leaving 16 bases between them. The CDR3 length is 15 residues.

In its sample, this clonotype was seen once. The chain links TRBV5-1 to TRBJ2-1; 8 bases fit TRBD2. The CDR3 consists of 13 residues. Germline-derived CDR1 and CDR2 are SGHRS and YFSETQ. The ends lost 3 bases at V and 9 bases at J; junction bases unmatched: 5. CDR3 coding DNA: TGCGCCAGCAGCTGGGGGGCGGGAGGTGAGCAGTTCTTC. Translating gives CASSWGAGGEQFF. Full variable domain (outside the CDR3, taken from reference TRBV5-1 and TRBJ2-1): KAGVTQTPRYLIKTRGQQVTLSCSPISGHRSVSWYQQTPGQGLQFLFEYFSETQRNKGNFPGRFSGRQFSNSRSEMNVSTLELGDSALYLCASSWGAGGEQFFGPGTRLTVL.

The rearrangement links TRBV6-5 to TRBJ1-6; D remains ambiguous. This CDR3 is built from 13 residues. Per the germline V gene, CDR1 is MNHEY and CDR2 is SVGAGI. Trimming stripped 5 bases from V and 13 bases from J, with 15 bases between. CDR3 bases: TGTGCCAGCAGTCCTGGTGACCGGGCCCCCCTCCACTTT. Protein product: CASSPGDRAPLHF.

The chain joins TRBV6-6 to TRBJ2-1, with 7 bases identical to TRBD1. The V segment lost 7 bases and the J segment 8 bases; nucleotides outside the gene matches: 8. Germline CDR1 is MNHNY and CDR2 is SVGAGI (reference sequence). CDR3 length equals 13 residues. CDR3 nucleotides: TGTGCCAGCACCCAGGGGGTGAATGATGAGCAGTTCTTC. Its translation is CASTQGVNDEQFF.

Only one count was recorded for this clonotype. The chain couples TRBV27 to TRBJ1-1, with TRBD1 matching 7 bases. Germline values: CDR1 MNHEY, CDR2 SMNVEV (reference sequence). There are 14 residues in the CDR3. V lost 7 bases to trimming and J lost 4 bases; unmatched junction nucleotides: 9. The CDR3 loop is CASTRTGTGTEAFF. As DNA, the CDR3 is TGTGCCAGCACCCGGACAGGAACTGGCACTGAAGCTTTCTTT.

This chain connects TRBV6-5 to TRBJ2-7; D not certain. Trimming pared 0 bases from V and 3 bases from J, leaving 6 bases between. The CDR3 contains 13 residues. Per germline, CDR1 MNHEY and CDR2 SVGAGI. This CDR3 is CASSYSPIYEQYF. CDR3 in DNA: TGTGCCAGCAGTTACTCTCCAATCTACGAGCAGTACTTC.

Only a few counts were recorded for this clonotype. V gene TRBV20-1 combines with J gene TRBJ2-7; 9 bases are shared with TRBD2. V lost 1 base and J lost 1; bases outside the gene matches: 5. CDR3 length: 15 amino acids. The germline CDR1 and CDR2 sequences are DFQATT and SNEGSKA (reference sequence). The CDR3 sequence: CSARGGGGASYEQYV. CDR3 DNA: TGCAGTGCTAGAGGGGGCGGGGGGGCATCCTACGAGCAGTACGTC.